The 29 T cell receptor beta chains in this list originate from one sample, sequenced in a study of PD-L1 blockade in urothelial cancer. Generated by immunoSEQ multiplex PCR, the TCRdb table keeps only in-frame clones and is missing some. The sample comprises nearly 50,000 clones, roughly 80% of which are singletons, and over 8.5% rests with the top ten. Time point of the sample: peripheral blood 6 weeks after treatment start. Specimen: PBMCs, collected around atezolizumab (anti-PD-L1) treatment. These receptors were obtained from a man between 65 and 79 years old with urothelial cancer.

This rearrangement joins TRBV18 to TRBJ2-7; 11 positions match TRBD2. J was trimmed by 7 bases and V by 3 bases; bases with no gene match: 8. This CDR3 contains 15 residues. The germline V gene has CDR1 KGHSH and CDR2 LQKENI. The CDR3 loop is CASSPGTSGGGEQYF. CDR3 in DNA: TGTGCCAGCTCACCCGGGACTAGCGGAGGGGGGGAGCAGTACTTC.

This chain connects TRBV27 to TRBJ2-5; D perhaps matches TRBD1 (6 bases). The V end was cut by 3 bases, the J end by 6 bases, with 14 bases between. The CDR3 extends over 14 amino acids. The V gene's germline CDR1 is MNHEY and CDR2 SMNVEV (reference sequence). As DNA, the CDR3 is TGTGCCAGCAGTTTGAAGCTAGGACAGCAGACCCAGTACTTC. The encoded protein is CASSLKLGQQTQYF.

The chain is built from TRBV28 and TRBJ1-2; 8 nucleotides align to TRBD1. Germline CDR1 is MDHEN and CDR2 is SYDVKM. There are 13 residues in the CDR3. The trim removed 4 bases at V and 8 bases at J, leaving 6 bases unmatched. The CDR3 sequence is CASSYGQGVGYTF. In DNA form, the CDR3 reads TGTGCCAGCAGTTATGGACAGGGTGTCGGCTACACCTTC.

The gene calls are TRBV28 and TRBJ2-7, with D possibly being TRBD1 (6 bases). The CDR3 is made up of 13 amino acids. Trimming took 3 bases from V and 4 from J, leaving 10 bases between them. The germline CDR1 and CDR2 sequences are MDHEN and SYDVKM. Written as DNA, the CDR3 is TGTGCCAGCAGTTTTGGGGGCGGGTACGAGCAGTACTTC. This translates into CASSFGGGYEQYF.

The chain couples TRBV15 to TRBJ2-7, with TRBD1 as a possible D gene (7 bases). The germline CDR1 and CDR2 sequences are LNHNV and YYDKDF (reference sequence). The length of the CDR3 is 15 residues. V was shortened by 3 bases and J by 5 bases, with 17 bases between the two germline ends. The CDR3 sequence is CATSSAGQPVNEQYF. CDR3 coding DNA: TGTGCCACCAGCAGTGCGGGACAGCCAGTCAACGAGCAGTACTTC.

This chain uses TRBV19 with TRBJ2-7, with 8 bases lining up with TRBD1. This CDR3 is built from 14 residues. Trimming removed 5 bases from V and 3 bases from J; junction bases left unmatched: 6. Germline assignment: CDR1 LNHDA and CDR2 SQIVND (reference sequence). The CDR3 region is CASSSRDRSYEQYF. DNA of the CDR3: TGTGCCAGTAGTTCTCGGGACAGGAGCTACGAGCAGTACTTC.

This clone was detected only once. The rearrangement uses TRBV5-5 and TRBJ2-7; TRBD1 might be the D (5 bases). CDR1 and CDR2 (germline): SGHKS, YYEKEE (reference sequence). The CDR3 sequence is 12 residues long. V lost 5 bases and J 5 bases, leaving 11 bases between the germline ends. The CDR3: CASSPQGDEQYF. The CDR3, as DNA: TGTGCCAGCAGTCCTCAGGGTGACGAGCAGTACTTC.

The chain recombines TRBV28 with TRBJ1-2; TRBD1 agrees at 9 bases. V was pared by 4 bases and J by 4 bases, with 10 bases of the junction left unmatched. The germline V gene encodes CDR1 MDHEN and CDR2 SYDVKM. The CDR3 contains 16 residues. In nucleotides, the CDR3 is TGTGCCAGCAGTTCTCCACAGGGGGCGATCAGCTATGGCTACACCTTC. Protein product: CASSSPQGAISYGYTF.

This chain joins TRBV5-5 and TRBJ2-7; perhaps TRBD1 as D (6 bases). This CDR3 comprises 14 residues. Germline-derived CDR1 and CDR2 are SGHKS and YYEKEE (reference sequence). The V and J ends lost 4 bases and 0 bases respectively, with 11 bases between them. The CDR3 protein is CASSKGDASYEQYF. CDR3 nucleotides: TGTGCCAGCAGCAAGGGGGACGCCTCCTACGAGCAGTACTTC. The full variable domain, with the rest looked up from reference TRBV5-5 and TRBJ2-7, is DAGVTQSPTHLIKTRGQQVTLRCSPISGHKSVSWYQQVLGQGPQFIFQYYEKEERGRGNFPDRFSARQFPNYSSELNVNALLLGDSALYLCASSKGDASYEQYFGPGTRLTVT.

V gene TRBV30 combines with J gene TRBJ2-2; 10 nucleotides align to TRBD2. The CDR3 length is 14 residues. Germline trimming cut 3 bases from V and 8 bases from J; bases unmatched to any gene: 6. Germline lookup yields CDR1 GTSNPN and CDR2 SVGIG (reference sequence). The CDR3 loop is CAWRLAGVEGELFF. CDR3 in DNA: TGTGCCTGGAGGCTAGCGGGAGTAGAAGGGGAGCTGTTTTTT.

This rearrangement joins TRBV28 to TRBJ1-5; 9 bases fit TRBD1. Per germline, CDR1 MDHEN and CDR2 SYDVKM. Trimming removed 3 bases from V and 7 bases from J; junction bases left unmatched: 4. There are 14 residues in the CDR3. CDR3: CASSFPDRGQPQHF. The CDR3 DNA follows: TGTGCCAGCAGTTTCCCGGACAGGGGCCAGCCCCAGCATTTT.

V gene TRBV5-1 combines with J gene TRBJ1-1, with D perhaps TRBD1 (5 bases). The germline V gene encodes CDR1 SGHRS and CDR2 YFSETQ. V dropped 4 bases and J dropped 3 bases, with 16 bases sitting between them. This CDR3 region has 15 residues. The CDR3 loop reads CASSSRTIEDTEAFF. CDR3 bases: TGCGCCAGCAGCAGCAGGACAATCGAGGACACTGAAGCTTTCTTT.

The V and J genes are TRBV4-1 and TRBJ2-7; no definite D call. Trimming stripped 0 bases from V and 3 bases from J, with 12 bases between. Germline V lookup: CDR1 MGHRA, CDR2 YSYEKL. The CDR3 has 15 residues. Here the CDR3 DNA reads TGCGCCAGCAGCCAAGAACCTGGCACAGACTACGAGCAGTACTTC. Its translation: CASSQEPGTDYEQYF.

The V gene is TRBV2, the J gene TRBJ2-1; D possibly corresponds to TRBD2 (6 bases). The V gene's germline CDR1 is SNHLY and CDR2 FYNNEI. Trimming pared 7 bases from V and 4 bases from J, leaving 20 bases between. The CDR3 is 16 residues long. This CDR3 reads CASMPGTPPRYNEQFF. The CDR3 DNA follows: TGTGCCAGCATGCCAGGGACTCCCCCAAGGTACAATGAGCAGTTCTTC.

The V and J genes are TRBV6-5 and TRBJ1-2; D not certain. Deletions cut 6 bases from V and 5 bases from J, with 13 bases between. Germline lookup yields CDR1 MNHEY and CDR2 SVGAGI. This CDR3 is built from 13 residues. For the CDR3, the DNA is TGTGCCAGCAGGGCACAGTCGTTGTATGGCTACACCTTC. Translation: CASRAQSLYGYTF.

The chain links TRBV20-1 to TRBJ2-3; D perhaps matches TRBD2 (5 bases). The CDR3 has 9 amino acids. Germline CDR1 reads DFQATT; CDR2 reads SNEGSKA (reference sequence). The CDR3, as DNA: TGCAGCGGGGTAGATACGCAGTATTTT. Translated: CSGVDTQYF.

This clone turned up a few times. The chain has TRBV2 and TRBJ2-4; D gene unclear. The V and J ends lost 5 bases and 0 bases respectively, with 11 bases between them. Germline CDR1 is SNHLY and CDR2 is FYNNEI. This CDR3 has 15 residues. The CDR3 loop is CASSLIVLAKNIQYF. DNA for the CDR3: TGTGCCAGCAGTTTAATAGTACTAGCCAAAAACATTCAGTACTTC.

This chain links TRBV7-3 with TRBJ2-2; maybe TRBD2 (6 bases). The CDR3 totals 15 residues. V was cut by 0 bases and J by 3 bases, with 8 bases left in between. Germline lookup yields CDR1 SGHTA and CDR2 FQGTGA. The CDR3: CASSLTGTYTGELFF. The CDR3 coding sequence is TGTGCCAGCAGCTTAACCGGGACTTACACCGGGGAGCTGTTTTTT.

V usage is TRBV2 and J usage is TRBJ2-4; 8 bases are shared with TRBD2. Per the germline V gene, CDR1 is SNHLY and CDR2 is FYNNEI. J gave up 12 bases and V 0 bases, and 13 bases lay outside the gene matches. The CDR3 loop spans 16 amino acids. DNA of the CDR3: TGTGCCAGCAGTGAAGCAGGAGGCCTAGCGGGTTTTACTCAGTACTTC. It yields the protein CASSEAGGLAGFTQYF.

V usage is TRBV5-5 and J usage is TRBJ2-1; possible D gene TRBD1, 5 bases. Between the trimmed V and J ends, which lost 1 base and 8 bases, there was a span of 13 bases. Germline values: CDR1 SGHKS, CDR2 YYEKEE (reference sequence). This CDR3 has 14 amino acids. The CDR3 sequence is CASSLWQGSDEQFF. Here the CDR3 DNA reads TGTGCCAGCAGCTTGTGGCAGGGCTCGGATGAGCAGTTCTTC.

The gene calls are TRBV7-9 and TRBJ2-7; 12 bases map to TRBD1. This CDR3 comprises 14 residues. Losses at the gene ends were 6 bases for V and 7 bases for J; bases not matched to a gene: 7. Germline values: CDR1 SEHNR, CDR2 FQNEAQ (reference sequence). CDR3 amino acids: CASSSGTGGGEQYF. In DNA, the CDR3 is TGTGCCAGCAGTTCCGGGACAGGGGGCGGTGAGCAGTACTTC.

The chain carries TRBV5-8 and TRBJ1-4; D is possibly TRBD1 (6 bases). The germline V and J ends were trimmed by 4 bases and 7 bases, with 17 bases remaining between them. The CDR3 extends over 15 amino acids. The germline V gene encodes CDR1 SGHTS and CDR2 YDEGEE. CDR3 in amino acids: CASSPIDRLGEKLFF. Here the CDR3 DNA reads TGTGCCAGCAGCCCCATCGACAGGTTAGGTGAAAAACTGTTTTTT. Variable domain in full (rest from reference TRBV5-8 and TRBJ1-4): EAGVTQSPTHLIKTRGQQATLRCSPISGHTSVYWYQQALGLGLQFLLWYDEGEERNRGNFPPRFSGRQFPNYSSELNVNALELEDSALYLCASSPIDRLGEKLFFGSGTQLSVL.

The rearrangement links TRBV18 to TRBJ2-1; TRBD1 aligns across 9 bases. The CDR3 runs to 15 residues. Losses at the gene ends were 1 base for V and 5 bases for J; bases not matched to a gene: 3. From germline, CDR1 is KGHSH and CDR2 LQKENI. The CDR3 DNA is TGTGCCAGCTCACCACTCAGGACAGGGGACAATGAGCAGTTCTTC. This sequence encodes CASSPLRTGDNEQFF.

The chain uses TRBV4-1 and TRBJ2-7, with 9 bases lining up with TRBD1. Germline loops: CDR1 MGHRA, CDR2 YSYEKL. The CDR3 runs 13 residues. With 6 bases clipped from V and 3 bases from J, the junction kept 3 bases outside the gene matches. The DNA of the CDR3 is TGCGCCAGCAGTGCGGGACAGGGCTACGAGCAGTACTTC. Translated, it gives CASSAGQGYEQYF.

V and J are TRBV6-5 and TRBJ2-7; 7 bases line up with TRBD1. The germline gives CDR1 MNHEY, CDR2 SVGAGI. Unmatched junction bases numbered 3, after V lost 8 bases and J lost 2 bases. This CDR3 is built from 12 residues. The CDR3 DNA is TGTGCCAGCGGGGACAGCCCCTACGAGCAGTACTTC. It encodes CASGDSPYEQYF.

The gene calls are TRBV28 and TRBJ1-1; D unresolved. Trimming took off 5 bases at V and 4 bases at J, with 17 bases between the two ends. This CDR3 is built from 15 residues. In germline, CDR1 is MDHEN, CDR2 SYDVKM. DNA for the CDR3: TGTGCCAGCAGTGCCCCCCAGTATCGGGGCACTGAAGCTTTCTTT. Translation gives CASSAPQYRGTEAFF.

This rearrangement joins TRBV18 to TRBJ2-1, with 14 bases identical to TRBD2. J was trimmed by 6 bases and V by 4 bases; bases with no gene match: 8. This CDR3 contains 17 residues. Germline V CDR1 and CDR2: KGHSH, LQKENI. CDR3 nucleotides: TGTGCCAGCTCACTAGGACTAGCGGGAGGTGCTGGCAATGAGCAGTTCTTC. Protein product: CASSLGLAGGAGNEQFF.

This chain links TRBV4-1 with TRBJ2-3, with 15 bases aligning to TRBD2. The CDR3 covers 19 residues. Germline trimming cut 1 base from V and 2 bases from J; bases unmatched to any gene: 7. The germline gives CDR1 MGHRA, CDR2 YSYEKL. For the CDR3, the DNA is TGCGCCAGCAGCCAAGTTGGACTAGCGGGAGGGCCTTTCACAGATACGCAGTATTTT. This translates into CASSQVGLAGGPFTDTQYF.

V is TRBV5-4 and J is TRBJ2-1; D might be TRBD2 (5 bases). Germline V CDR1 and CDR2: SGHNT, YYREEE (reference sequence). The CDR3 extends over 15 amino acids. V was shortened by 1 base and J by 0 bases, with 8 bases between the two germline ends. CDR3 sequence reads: CASSLPGSSYNEQFF. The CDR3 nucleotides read TGTGCCAGCAGCTTGCCGGGGAGCTCCTACAATGAGCAGTTCTTC. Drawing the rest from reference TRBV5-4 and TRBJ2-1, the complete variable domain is ETGVTQSPTHLIKTRGQQVTLRCSSQSGHNTVSWYQQALGQGPQFIFQYYREEENGRGNFPPRFSGLQFPNYSSELNVNALELDDSALYLCASSLPGSSYNEQFFGPGTRLTVL.